In its sample, the clone carrying this T cell receptor (beta chain) was seen a few times. The time point denotes: pre-sensitization, week 0. This sample's treatment: therapeutic diphenylcyclopropenone sensitization with weekly scalp DPC. The template was total RNA from unfractionated whole blood. TCRdb itself ran the RACE reads through MiXCR, one entry per CDR3 protein. The data hold about 64,000 distinct CDR3 sequences, with about 11% observed a single time. The data originate from a study of human T cells and chemical hapten exposure. The TCR sequence derives from a middle-aged woman with alopecia areata. Some clones in this sample may be carry-over from other donors' samples. The sample in question was whole blood, obtained in connection with sensitization to the hapten diphenylcyclopropenone (DPC).

The CDR3 sequence is CSSGLEKVTQYF. CDR3 nucleotides: TGCAGCTCAGGACTAGAAAAGGTTACGCAGTATTTT. V is TRBV29-1 and J is TRBJ2-3; 7 bases agree with TRBD2. This CDR3 is built from 12 residues. From germline, CDR1 is SQVTM and CDR2 ANQGSEA. After removal of 8 bases from V and 8 bases from J, the junction contained 10 bases not matched to a gene.